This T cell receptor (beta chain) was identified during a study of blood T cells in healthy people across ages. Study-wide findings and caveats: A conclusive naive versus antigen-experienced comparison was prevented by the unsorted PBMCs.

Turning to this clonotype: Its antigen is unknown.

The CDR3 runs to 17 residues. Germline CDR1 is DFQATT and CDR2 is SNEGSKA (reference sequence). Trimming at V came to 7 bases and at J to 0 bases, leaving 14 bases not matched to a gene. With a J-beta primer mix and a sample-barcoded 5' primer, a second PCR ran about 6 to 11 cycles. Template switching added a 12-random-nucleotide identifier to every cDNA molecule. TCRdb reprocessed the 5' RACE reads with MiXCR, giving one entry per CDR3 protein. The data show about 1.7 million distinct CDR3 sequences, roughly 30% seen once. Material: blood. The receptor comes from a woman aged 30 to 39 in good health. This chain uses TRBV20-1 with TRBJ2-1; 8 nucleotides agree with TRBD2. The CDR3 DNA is TGCAGTGTTCTCCGGGACGGGAGGGACCTCTCCTACAATGAGCAGTTCTTC. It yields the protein CSVLRDGRDLSYNEQFF.